The next 6 T cell receptor beta chains were all read from a single sample in a study of blood T cell repertoires in COVID-19 (dated by TCRdb to 2018 to 2020). Library preparation was by the immunoSEQ multiplex PCR assay. The table comes from immuneACCESS by way of TCRdb, which keeps in-frame sequences with V and J called. Part of the clones is missing from these tables; in studies checked, under half for an unresolved V gene and the rest for unknown reasons. The sample includes roughly 250,000 clones, with roughly 91% observed a single time. The top ten hold 2% to 2.5% of the sample. Source material: PBMCs or T cells enriched from blood (not recorded which). These receptors were taken from a woman aged 40-49 years with acute COVID-19.

The genes are TRBV7-3 and TRBJ2-3; 9 bases align to TRBD2. Germline CDR1 reads SGHTA; CDR2 reads FQGTGA. V trimming: 8 bases; J trimming: 4 bases; junction bases outside the gene matches: 7. The CDR3 has 14 residues. CDR3 sequence: CASAGTSYADTQYF. CDR3 DNA: TGTGCCAGCGCCGGGACTAGCTATGCAGATACGCAGTATTTT. Together with reference TRBV7-3 and TRBJ2-3, the CDR3 gives the full variable domain: GAGVSQTPSNKVTEKGKYVELRCDPISGHTALYWYRQSLGQGPEFLIYFQGTGAADDSGLPNDRFFAVRPEGSVSTLKIQRTERGDSAVYLCASAGTSYADTQYFGPGTRLTVL.

The V and J genes are TRBV7-2 and TRBJ1-6; D call uncertain. V was clipped by 5 bases and J by 7 bases, with 15 bases between them. Germline V gives CDR1 SGHTA, CDR2 FQGNSA. The CDR3 runs to 15 residues. Here the CDR3 DNA reads TGTGCCAGCAGCCCCCAGGCCAGTTTAAATTCACCCCTCCACTTT. Residues: CASSPQASLNSPLHF.

This clone was counted a few times. The chain recombines TRBV7-9 with TRBJ1-1; D is possibly TRBD1 (6 bases). V lost 4 bases and J lost 0, with 12 bases in between. CDR3 size: 15 residues. Germline-derived CDR1 and CDR2 are SEHNR and FQNEAQ (reference sequence). CDR3 amino acids: CASSSTGTLNTEAFF. The CDR3 DNA is TGTGCCAGCAGCTCGACCGGGACATTGAACACTGAAGCTTTCTTT.

This rearrangement joins TRBV28 to TRBJ2-7; D gene unclear. The germline CDR1 and CDR2 sequences are MDHEN and SYDVKM. CDR3 length equals 14 residues. V lost 6 bases and J lost 2, with 14 bases in between. This chain's CDR3 is CASRHLDSTYEQYF. The CDR3 DNA is TGTGCCAGCAGACACTTGGATAGCACCTACGAGCAGTACTTC.

This rearrangement joins TRBV7-9 to TRBJ1-4; 8 nucleotides align to TRBD1. V trimming: 2 bases; J trimming: 5 bases; junction bases outside the gene matches: 7. Germline-derived CDR1 and CDR2 are SEHNR and FQNEAQ (reference sequence). This CDR3 contains 16 residues. CDR3 sequence reads: CASSLNIRTGNEKLFF. CDR3 nucleotide sequence: TGTGCCAGCAGCTTAAACATAAGGACAGGGAATGAAAAACTGTTTTTT.

This clone was seen ten or more times. The chain combines TRBV7-9 with TRBJ1-2; D remains unclear. The CDR3 has 16 amino acids. Germline assignment: CDR1 SEHNR and CDR2 FQNEAQ (reference sequence). V dropped 2 bases and J dropped 8 bases, with 21 bases sitting between them. The CDR3 coding sequence is TGTGCCAGCAGCTTACCCCTCGAAGACTCAACCCGGGGCTACACCTTC. Protein product: CASSLPLEDSTRGYTF.